This T cell receptor (beta chain) comes out of a study of early T cells in non-severe SARS-CoV-2 infection. Study context: Chains were unpaired, as sequencing was done on bulk RNA from unsorted whole blood.

Study-wide findings and caveats: The study's VDJdb matching favored anti-spike CD8 responses and missed private and CD4 specificities.

As to this clonotype: Its antigen is currently unknown.

V shed 8 bases, J shed 6 bases, and the junction held 4 bases outside the gene matches. In germline, CDR1 is MGHDK, CDR2 SYGVNS. The CDR3 length is 12 residues. Individual cDNA molecules were tagged with unique molecular identifiers. TCRdb used MiXCR to reprocess the 5' RACE reads, holding one entry per CDR3 protein. The table shows approximately 29,000 distinct CDR3 sequences, with 5% to 6.5% occurring only once. The input for sequencing was whole blood, taken at baseline. The chain combines TRBV25-1 with TRBJ1-2, with TRBD1 matching 9 bases. This clonotype was obtained from an adult who was a healthcare worker with PCR-confirmed SARS-CoV-2 infection or an uninfected control (not recorded which). CDR3 in DNA: TGTGCCAGCGCAAGGGACAGGGATGGCTACACCTTC. It translates to CASARDRDGYTF.